This T cell receptor beta chain was sequenced during a study of blood T cell repertoires in COVID-19. Study-level background: Acute and convalescent COVID-19 specimens originated in the United States, Italy and Spain.

Sequenced by immunoSEQ multiplex PCR; TCRdb stores in-frame clones only, minus some. The sample has fewer than 200,000 clones; less than 85% are singletons. Cohort allocation depended upon clinical history that participants reported. Per germline, CDR1 LNHDA and CDR2 SQIVND (reference sequence). The CDR3 length is 18 residues. V lost 3 bases, J lost 4 bases, and 24 bases lay in between. The origin of this receptor is a man aged 50 to 59 who had recovered from COVID-19. Material for sequencing was PBMCs or T cells enriched from blood (not recorded which). V and J are TRBV19 and TRBJ1-2, with D tentatively TRBD1 (5 bases). Written as DNA, the CDR3 is TGTGCCAGTAGTATTGGCCCCCTGGGGGGAAATTTCGGCTATGGCTACACCTTC. It specifies CASSIGPLGGNFGYGYTF.